The clone carrying this TCR beta chain was counted at least ten times. cDNA synthesis used a TRAV/TRBV-specific primer set for both chains. TCR amplification used 20 PCR cycles, a constant-region primer and a V-primer adapter. It was by in vitro transcription that isolated mRNA was amplified. TCRdb used MiXCR to reprocess the reads, holding one entry per CDR3 protein. The data hold about 58,000 distinct CDR3 sequences, with less than 30% observed a single time. This sample's time point: after trial treatment. Treatment in this sample: LDRT plus nivolumab, ipilimumab, low-dose cyclophosphamide and aspirin (RACIN trial). Each donor was administered nivolumab, ipilimumab, aspirin, low-dose cyclophosphamide and low-dose radiotherapy. Patients who could take part had advanced solid tumors with no tumor-infiltrating lymphocytes. These data come from a study of low-dose radiotherapy and immunotherapy resistance in tumors.

The CDR3 sequence is 15 residues long. Germline CDR1 SEHNR, CDR2 FQNEAQ (reference sequence). Trimming stripped 5 bases from V and 0 bases from J, with 14 bases between. The chain has TRBV7-9 and TRBJ2-7; perhaps TRBD2 as D (6 bases). Source: PBMCs, taken after low-dose radiotherapy plus immunotherapy. The sequence was obtained from a male donor with prostate cancer. In DNA form, the CDR3 reads TGTGCCAGCAGCCCGTGGGGGAGGAGCTCCTACGAGCAGTACTTC. Its protein product is CASSPWGRSSYEQYF.